This T cell receptor beta chain came from a study of cytomegalovirus exposure and HLA in healthy donors. Study results and caveats: Several top significant clusters appeared, in a later analysis, to be linked to common viral pathogens. Overall, roughly 160 TCR beta chains were annotated as cytomegalovirus-associated.

The study ran its PCR with 60 Vbeta and 13 Jbeta primers. TCRdb's copy holds only in-frame clones and misses some; the assay was immunoSEQ multiplex PCR. This table holds 150,000 to 200,000 clones, around 87% found once. Germline V CDR1 and CDR2: LGHNA, YNFKEQ. The CDR3 length is 15 residues. J lost 2 bases, V lost 6 bases, and 8 bases had no gene match. With regard to this clone: Its antigen is unknown.

This clonotype was obtained from a woman aged 18-35 years in good health and CMV-seronegative. The specimen was PBMCs. The V and J genes are TRBV4-2 and TRBJ2-7; 9 nucleotides align to TRBD1. In DNA form, the CDR3 reads TGTGCCAGCAGTTTCGCGGACAGGGGAACCTACGAGCAGTACTTC. Translation: CASSFADRGTYEQYF.